The clone carrying this TCR beta chain was seen ten or more times. The antigen is unknown. There are 14 residues in the CDR3. V was trimmed by 2 bases and J by 6 bases, leaving 13 bases between them. Time point of the sample: persistent/refractory GD, antithyroid drugs over 5 years with positive TRAb. PBMCs were the source of the RNA used for TCR sequencing. To make TCR beta libraries, researchers used iRepertoire HTBI primers and Arm-PCR of CDR3 regions. Each CDR3 protein gets one entry after TCRdb re-called the multiplex PCR reads with MiXCR. The sample records about 340,000 distinct CDR3 sequences, around 19% being singletons. The sample comes from a study of regulatory T cells in long-lasting Graves disease. Background on the study: Positivity for TSH receptor antibodies plus over 5 years of antithyroid drugs meant persistent Graves' disease.

Findings of the study overall: The analysis examined peripheral blood only and excluded thyroid tissue. Persistent patients shared 2,500 to 3,000 public clonotypes among themselves. Newly diagnosed patients shared fewer, at some 900. The study found lower TCR diversity in persistent Graves' patients than in newly diagnosed ones.

The material sequenced was peripheral blood mononuclear cells (PBMCs), taken when the disease was refractory, from a patient treated with antithyroid drugs. The sequence was obtained from a female donor with Graves disease. The chain has TRBV12-3 or TRBV12-4 and TRBJ1-1; D gene ambiguous. For the CDR3, the DNA is TGTGCCAGCAGTTTATTTTGGACCGGGGCTGAAGCTTTCTTT. This codes for CASSLFWTGAEAFF.